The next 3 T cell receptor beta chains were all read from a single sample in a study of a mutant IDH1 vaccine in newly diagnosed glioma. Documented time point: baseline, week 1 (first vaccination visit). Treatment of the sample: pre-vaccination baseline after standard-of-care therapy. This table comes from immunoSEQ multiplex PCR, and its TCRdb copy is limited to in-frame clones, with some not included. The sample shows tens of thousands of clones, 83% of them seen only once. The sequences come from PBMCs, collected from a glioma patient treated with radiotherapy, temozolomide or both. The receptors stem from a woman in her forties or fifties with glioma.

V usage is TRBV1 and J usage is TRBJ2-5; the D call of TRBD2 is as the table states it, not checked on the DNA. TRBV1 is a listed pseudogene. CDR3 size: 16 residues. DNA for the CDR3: TGCACCAGCAGCCAAGTGGGGCGGGGGGGCCGGGAGACCCAGTACTTC. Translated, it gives CTSSQVGRGGRETQYF.

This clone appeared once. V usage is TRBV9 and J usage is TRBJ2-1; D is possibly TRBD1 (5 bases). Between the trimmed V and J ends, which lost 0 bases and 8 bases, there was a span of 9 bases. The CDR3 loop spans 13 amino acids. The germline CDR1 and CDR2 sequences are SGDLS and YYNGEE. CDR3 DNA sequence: TGTGCCAGCAGCGTAGATCTCAGGGATGAGCAGTTCTTC. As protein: CASSVDLRDEQFF.

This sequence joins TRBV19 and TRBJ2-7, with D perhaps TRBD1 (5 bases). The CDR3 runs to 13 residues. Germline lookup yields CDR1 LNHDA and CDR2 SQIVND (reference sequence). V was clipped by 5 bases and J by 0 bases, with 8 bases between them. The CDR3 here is CASSEQVSYEQYF. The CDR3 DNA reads TGTGCCAGTAGTGAACAGGTCTCCTACGAGCAGTACTTC.